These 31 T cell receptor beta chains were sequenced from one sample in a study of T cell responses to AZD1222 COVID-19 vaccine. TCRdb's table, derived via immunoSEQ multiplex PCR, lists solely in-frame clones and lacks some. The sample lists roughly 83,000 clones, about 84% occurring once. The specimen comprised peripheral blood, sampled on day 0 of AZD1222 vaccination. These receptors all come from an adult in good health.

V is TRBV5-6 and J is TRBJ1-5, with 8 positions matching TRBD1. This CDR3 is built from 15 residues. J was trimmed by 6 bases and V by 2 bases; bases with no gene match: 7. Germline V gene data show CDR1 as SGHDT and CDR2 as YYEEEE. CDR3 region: CASSFGQGNRQPQHF. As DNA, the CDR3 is TGTGCCAGCAGCTTCGGACAGGGTAATCGTCAGCCCCAGCATTTT.

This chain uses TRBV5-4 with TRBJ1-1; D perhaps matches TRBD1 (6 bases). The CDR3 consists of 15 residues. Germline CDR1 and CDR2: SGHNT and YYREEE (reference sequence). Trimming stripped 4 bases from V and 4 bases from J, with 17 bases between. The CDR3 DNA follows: TGTGCCAGCAGCGCATTCCCGACAGGAGTCACTGAAGCTTTCTTT. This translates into CASSAFPTGVTEAFF. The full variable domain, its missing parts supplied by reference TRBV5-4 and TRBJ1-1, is ETGVTQSPTHLIKTRGQQVTLRCSSQSGHNTVSWYQQALGQGPQFIFQYYREEENGRGNFPPRFSGLQFPNYSSELNVNALELDDSALYLCASSAFPTGVTEAFFGQGTRLTVV.

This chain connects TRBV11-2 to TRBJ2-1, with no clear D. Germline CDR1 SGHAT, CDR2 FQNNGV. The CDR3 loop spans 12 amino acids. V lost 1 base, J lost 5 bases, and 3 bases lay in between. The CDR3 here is CASSLVHNEQFF. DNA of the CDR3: TGTGCCAGCAGCTTAGTGCACAATGAGCAGTTCTTC. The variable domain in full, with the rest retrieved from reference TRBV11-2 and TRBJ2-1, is EAGVAQSPRYKIIEKRQSVAFWCNPISGHATLYWYQQILGQGPKLLIQFQNNGVVDDSQLPKDRFSAERLKGVDSTLKIQPAKLEDSAVYLCASSLVHNEQFFGPGTRLTVL.

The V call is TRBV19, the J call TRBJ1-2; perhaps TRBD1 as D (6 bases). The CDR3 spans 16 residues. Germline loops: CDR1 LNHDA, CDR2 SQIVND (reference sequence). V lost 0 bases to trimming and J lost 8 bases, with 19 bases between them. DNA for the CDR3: TGTGCCAGTAGTATAGACAGCAGGGGCTGGGTAAGCGGCTACACCTTC. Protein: CASSIDSRGWVSGYTF.

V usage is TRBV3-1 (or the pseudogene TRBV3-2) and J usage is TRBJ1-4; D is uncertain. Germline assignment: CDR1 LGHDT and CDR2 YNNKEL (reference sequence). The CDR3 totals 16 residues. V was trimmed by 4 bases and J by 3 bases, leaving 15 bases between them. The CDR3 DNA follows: TGTGCCAGCAGCCTTTCACAATACAGCCCTAATGAAAAACTGTTTTTT. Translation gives CASSLSQYSPNEKLFF.

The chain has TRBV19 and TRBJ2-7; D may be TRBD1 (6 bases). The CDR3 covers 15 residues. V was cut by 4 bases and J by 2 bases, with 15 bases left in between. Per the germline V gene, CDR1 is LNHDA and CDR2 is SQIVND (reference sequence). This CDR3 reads CASSTGTLRPYEQYF. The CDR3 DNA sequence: TGTGCCAGTAGTACCGGGACACTCCGTCCCTACGAGCAGTACTTC.

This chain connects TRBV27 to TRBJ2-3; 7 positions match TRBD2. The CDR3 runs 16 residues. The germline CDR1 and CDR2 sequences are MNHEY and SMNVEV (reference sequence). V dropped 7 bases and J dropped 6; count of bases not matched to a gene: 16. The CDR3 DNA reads TGTGCCAGCACGACCGTGGGGGGGGGAGACCACGATACGCAGTATTTT. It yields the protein CASTTVGGGDHDTQYF.

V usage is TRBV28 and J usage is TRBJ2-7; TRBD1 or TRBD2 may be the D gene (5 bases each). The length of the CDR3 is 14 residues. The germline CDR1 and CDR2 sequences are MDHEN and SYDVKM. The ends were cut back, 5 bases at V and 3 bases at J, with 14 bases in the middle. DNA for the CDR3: TGTGCCAGCAGTCTAACCGGGACGAACTACGAGCAGTACTTC. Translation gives CASSLTGTNYEQYF.

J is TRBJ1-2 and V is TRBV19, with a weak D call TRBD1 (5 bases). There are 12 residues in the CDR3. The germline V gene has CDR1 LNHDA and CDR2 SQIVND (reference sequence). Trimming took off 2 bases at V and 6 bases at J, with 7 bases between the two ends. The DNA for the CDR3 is TGTGCCAGTAGTATACAGGGAAATGGCTACACCTTC. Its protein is CASSIQGNGYTF. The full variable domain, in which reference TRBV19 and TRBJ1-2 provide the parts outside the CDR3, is DGGITQSPKYLFRKEGQNVTLSCEQNLNHDAMYWYRQDPGQGLRLIYYSQIVNDFQKGDIAEGYSVSREKKESFPLTVTSAQKNPTAFYLCASSIQGNGYTFGSGTRLTVV.

The CDR3 region has the DNA TGTGCCTGGAGTCGGGGTAGCGGGATATACAATGAGCAGTTCTTC. It encodes CAWSRGSGIYNEQFF. This chain uses TRBV30 with TRBJ2-1; TRBD2 agrees at 8 bases. The CDR3 spans 15 residues. Germline trimming cut 2 bases from V and 4 bases from J; bases unmatched to any gene: 7. Per germline, CDR1 GTSNPN and CDR2 SVGIG (reference sequence).

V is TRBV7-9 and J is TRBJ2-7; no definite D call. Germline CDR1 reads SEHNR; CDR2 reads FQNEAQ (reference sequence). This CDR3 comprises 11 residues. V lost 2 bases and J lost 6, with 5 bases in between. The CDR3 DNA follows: TGTGCCAGCAGCTTATCTCTCGAGCAGTACTTC. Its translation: CASSLSLEQYF.

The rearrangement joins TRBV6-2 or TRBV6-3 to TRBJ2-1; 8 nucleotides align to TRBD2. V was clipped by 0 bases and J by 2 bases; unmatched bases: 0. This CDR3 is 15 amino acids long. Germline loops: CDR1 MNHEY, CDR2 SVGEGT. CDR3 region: CASSYSSGAYNEQFF. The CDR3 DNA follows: TGTGCCAGCAGTTACTCTAGCGGGGCCTACAATGAGCAGTTCTTC.

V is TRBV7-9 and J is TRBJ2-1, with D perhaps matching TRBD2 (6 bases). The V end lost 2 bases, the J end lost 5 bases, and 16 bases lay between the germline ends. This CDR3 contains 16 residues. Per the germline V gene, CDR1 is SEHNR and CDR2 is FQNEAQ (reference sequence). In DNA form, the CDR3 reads TGTGCCAGCAGCTTACCAGCGACGGGGGAACACAATGAGCAGTTCTTC. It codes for CASSLPATGEHNEQFF.

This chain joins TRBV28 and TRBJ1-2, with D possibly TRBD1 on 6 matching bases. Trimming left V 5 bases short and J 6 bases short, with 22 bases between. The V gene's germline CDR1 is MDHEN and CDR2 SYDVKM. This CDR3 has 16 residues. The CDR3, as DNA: TGTGCCAGCAGTCTTGTAGGGGTACAGGGCGTCCATGGCTACACCTTC. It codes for CASSLVGVQGVHGYTF.

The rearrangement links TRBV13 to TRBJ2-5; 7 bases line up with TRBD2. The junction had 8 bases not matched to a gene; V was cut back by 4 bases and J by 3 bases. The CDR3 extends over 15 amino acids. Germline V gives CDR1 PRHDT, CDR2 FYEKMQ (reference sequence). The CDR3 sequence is CASSSLAGVKETQYF. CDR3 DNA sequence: TGTGCCAGCAGCTCCCTCGCGGGGGTGAAAGAGACCCAGTACTTC. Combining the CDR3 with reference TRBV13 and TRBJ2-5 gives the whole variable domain AAGVIQSPRHLIKEKRETATLKCYPIPRHDTVYWYQQGPGQDPQFLISFYEKMQSDKGSIPDRFSAQQFSDYHSELNMSSLELGDSALYFCASSSLAGVKETQYFGPGTRLLVL.

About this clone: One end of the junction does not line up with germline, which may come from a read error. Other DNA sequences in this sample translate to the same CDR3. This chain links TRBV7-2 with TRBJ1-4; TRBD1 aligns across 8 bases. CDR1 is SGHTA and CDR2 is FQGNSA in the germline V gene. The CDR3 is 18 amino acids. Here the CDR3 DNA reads TGTGCCAGCAGCTTACGACAACTGGACAGGGCTGGCGGTGAAAAACTGTTTTTC. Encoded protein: CASSLRQLDRAGGEKLFF.

CDR3: CASTATVYGYTF. The CDR3 DNA reads TGTGCCAGCACCGCGACAGTCTATGGCTACACCTTC. The chain links TRBV6-6 to TRBJ1-2, with D perhaps TRBD1 (5 bases). CDR3 size: 12 residues. Trimming shortened V by 7 bases and J by 4 bases, and 10 bases separated the two germline ends. Germline CDR1 is MNHNY and CDR2 is SVGAGI (reference sequence).

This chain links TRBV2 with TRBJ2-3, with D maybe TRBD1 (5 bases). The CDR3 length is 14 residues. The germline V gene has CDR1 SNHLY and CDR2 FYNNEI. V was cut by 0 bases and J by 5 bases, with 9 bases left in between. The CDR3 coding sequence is TGTGCCAGCAGTGAAGCCGGCAGGGTAGATACGCAGTATTTT. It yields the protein CASSEAGRVDTQYF.

The CDR3 here is CASSLGLAGEQYF. The CDR3 coding sequence is TGTGCCAGCAGCTTGGGTTTAGCTGGGGAGCAGTACTTC. The chain has TRBV5-4 and TRBJ2-7; D gene ambiguous. Trimming cost V 0 bases and J 7 bases, with 11 bases left between them. Germline CDR1 is SGHNT and CDR2 is YYREEE (reference sequence). The CDR3 is made up of 13 amino acids.

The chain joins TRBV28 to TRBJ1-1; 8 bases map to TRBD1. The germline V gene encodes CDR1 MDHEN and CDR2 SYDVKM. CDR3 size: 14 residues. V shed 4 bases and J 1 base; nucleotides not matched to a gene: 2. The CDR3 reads CASSSGQANTEAFF. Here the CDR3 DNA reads TGTGCCAGCAGTTCGGGACAGGCGAACACTGAAGCTTTCTTT.

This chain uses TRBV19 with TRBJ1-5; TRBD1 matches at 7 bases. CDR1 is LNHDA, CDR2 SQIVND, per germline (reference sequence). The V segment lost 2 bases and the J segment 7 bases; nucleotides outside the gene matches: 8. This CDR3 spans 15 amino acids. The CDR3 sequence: CASSIMGQSTQPQHF. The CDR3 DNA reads TGTGCCAGTAGTATAATGGGACAGTCCACCCAGCCCCAGCATTTT. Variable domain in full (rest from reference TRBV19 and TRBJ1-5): DGGITQSPKYLFRKEGQNVTLSCEQNLNHDAMYWYRQDPGQGLRLIYYSQIVNDFQKGDIAEGYSVSREKKESFPLTVTSAQKNPTAFYLCASSIMGQSTQPQHFGDGTRLSIL.

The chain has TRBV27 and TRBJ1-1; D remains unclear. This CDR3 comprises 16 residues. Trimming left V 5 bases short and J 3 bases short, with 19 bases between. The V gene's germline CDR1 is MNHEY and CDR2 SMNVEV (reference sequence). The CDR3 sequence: CASSPRAPRWDTEAFF. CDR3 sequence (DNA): TGTGCCAGCAGTCCTCGGGCCCCTAGGTGGGACACTGAAGCTTTCTTT.

CDR3 nucleotide sequence: TGTGCCAGCAGCGCGACAGACTCAGAGACCCAGTACTTC. Its translation: CASSATDSETQYF. V is TRBV9 and J is TRBJ2-5; possibly TRBD1 for D (5 bases). Germline CDR1 SGDLS, CDR2 YYNGEE. The CDR3 length is 13 residues. Deletions cut 3 bases from V and 4 bases from J, with 10 bases between.

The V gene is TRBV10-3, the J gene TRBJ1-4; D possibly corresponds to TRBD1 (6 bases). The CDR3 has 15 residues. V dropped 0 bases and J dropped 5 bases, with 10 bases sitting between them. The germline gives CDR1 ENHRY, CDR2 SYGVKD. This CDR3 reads CAISESPGENEKLFF. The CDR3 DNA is TGTGCCATCAGTGAGTCGCCAGGGGAAAATGAAAAACTGTTTTTT.

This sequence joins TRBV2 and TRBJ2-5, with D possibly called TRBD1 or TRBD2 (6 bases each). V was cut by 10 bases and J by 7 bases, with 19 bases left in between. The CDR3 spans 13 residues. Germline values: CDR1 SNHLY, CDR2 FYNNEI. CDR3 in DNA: TGTGCCACCCGACAGGAGGGATCGGGGACCCAGTACTTC. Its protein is CATRQEGSGTQYF.

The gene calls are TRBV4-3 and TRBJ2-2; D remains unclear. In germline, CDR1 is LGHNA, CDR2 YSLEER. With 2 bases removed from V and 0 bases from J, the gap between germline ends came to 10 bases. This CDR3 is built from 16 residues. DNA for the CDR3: TGCGCCAGCAGCCAACCCCCTACAGCGAACACCGGGGAGCTGTTTTTT. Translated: CASSQPPTANTGELFF.

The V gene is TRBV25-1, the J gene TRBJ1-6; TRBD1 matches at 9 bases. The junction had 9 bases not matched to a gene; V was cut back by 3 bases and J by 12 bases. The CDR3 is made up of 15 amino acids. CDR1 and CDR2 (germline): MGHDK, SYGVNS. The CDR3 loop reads CASSDPGTGLEPLHF. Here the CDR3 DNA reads TGTGCCAGCAGTGACCCTGGGACAGGGCTTGAACCCCTCCACTTT.

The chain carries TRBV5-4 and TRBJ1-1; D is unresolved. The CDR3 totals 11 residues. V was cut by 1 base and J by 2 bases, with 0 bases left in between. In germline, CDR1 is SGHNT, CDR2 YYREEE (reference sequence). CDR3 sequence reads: CASSLNTEAFF. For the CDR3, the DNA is TGTGCCAGCAGCTTGAACACTGAAGCTTTCTTT.

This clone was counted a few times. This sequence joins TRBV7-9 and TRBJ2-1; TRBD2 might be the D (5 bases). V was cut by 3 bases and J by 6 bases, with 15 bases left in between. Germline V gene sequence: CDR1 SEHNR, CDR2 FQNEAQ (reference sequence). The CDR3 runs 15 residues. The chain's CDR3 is CASSFRRIGRNEQFF. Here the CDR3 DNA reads TGTGCCAGCAGCTTTAGGAGGATTGGGCGCAATGAGCAGTTCTTC.

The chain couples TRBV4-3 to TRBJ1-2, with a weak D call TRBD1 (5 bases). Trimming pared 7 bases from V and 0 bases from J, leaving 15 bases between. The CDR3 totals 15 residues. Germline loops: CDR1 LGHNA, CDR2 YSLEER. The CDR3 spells CASTWGGGSNYGYTF. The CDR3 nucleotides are TGCGCCAGCACCTGGGGGGGAGGGTCTAACTATGGCTACACCTTC.

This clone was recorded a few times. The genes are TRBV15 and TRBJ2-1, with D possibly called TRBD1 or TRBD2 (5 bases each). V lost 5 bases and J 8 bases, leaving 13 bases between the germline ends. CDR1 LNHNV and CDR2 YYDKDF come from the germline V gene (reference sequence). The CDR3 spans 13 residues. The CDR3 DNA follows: TGTGCCACCAGCTTCGGGGACCCAGATGAGCAGTTCTTC. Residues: CATSFGDPDEQFF. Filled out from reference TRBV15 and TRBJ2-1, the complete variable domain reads DAMVIQNPRYQVTQFGKPVTLSCSQTLNHNVMYWYQQKSSQAPKLLFHYYDKDFNNEADTPDNFQSRRPNTSFCFLDIRSPGLGDTAMYLCATSFGDPDEQFFGPGTRLTVL.